The 20 T cell receptor beta chains in this list originate from one sample, sequenced in a study of cytomegalovirus exposure and HLA in healthy donors. It was with 60 Vbeta and 13 Jbeta primers that the PCR ran. Method: immunoSEQ multiplex PCR; TCRdb's copy keeps in-frame clones and lacks some. The sample yields under 250,000 clones, roughly 85% seen once. Sequenced sample: PBMCs. Source of these receptors: a woman in her forties or fifties in good health and CMV-seronegative.

The chain uses TRBV18 and TRBJ2-1; D might be TRBD2 (5 bases). The CDR3 extends over 15 amino acids. CDR1 and CDR2 from the germline V gene are KGHSH and LQKENI. V was pared by 0 bases and J by 3 bases, with 9 bases between. The CDR3 here is CASSPPRAIYNEQFF. CDR3 nucleotide sequence: TGTGCCAGCTCACCACCGCGGGCTATCTACAATGAGCAGTTCTTC.

The rearrangement links TRBV5-4 to TRBJ1-4, with a tentative D call TRBD1 (5 bases). V lost 4 bases and J lost 8, with 18 bases in between. Germline V gene lookup returns CDR1 SGHNT and CDR2 YYREEE (reference sequence). This CDR3 has 15 amino acids. The CDR3 loop is CASSAPGPQGEKLFF. The CDR3 nucleotides are TGTGCCAGCAGCGCTCCCGGGCCCCAGGGAGAAAAACTGTTTTTT.

The chain is built from TRBV18 and TRBJ1-1; weak D call: TRBD1 (6 bases). Germline V lookup: CDR1 KGHSH, CDR2 LQKENI. Trimming took off 1 base at V and 1 base at J, with 13 bases between the two ends. The CDR3 loop spans 16 amino acids. CDR3 in amino acids: CASSPRLSQGNTEAFF. The DNA of the CDR3 is TGTGCCAGCTCACCACGACTGTCACAGGGGAACACTGAAGCTTTCTTT.

J is TRBJ2-7 and V is TRBV19; 7 bases fit TRBD2. Germline CDR1 reads LNHDA; CDR2 reads SQIVND (reference sequence). V was pared by 4 bases and J by 4 bases, with 7 bases of the junction left unmatched. CDR3 length: 14 amino acids. This CDR3 is CASSNGLVGYEQYF. The CDR3 nucleotides read TGTGCCAGTAGTAACGGACTAGTTGGTTACGAGCAGTACTTC.

The rearrangement uses TRBV28 and TRBJ1-2; perhaps TRBD1 as D (5 bases). CDR1 and CDR2 (germline): MDHEN, SYDVKM. CDR3 size: 14 residues. V lost 7 bases, J lost 0 bases, and 12 bases lay in between. CDR3 nucleotide sequence: TGTGCCAGCACCCGACAGACCCCTAACTATGGCTACACCTTC. It translates to CASTRQTPNYGYTF.

The V gene is TRBV6-1, the J gene TRBJ1-1, with 8 bases lining up with TRBD1. Trimming at V came to 8 bases and at J to 0 bases, leaving 8 bases not matched to a gene. The CDR3 is 15 residues long. The germline gives CDR1 MNHNS, CDR2 SASEGT. The CDR3 DNA reads TGTGCCAGCCTCCGGACAGGGATAATGAACACTGAAGCTTTCTTT. It specifies CASLRTGIMNTEAFF.

The rearrangement links TRBV5-4 to TRBJ1-3, with TRBD1 matching 7 bases. Germline assignment: CDR1 SGHNT and CDR2 YYREEE (reference sequence). The CDR3 sequence is 17 residues long. Germline trimming cut 2 bases from V and 0 bases from J; bases unmatched to any gene: 8. The DNA for the CDR3 is TGTGCCAGCAGCTTTCAACAGGGGTTTGACTCTGGAAACACCATATATTTT. As protein: CASSFQQGFDSGNTIYF.

The chain joins TRBV20-1 to TRBJ2-3; D perhaps matches TRBD2 (5 bases). V gave up 1 base and J gave up 9 bases, with 8 bases separating them. The V gene's germline CDR1 is DFQATT and CDR2 SNEGSKA (reference sequence). The CDR3 extends over 11 amino acids. For the CDR3, the DNA is TGCAGTGCTAGAGTGACTACAACGCAGTATTTT. Residues: CSARVTTTQYF.

As DNA, the CDR3 is TGTGCCAGCAGTTTAAAATCGCGGGCAAGGACCTCTGGGGCCAACGTCCTGACTTTC. It is translated as CASSLKSRARTSGANVLTF. The V gene is TRBV27, the J gene TRBJ2-6, with a possible D match to TRBD2 (5 bases). From germline, CDR1 is MNHEY and CDR2 SMNVEV (reference sequence). The CDR3 sequence is 19 residues long. Between the trimmed V and J ends, which lost 2 bases and 0 bases, there was a span of 17 bases.

The chain's CDR3 is CASSEGLAGGSYEQYF. CDR3 in DNA: TGTGCCAGCAGCGAGGGACTAGCGGGAGGTTCCTACGAGCAGTACTTC. The V gene is TRBV28, the J gene TRBJ2-7; 15 bases fit TRBD2. CDR1 MDHEN and CDR2 SYDVKM come from the germline V gene. The CDR3 loop spans 16 amino acids. Trimming took 6 bases from V and 1 from J; bases not matched to a gene: 4.

The genes are TRBV10-1 and TRBJ1-1; TRBD1 matches at 7 bases. This CDR3 spans 14 amino acids. Germline V gene lookup returns CDR1 WNHNN and CDR2 SYGVQD (reference sequence). Losses at the gene ends were 8 bases for V and 2 bases for J; bases not matched to a gene: 8. CDR3 DNA: TGCGCCAGCGTATCTAGGACAGGCAACACTGAAGCTTTCTTT. It specifies CASVSRTGNTEAFF.

This chain uses TRBV10-3 with TRBJ1-6; no firm D call. The V gene's germline CDR1 is ENHRY and CDR2 SYGVKD. This CDR3 contains 13 residues. V was clipped by 2 bases and J by 5 bases, with 4 bases between them. Written as DNA, the CDR3 is TGTGCCATCAGTGAGACAGATAATTCACCCCTCCACTTT. It encodes CAISETDNSPLHF.

The J gene is TRBJ2-5, the V gene TRBV11-2; TRBD2 matches at 8 bases. Looked up from germline, CDR1 is SGHAT and CDR2 is FQNNGV. Germline trimming cut 5 bases from V and 7 bases from J; bases unmatched to any gene: 6. There are 13 residues in the CDR3. For the CDR3, the DNA is TGTGCCAGCAGCCCGGGACTAGTAGGGACCCAGTACTTC. Amino acids: CASSPGLVGTQYF.

This rearrangement joins TRBV11-1 to TRBJ1-1, with D tentatively TRBD1 (5 bases). Germline V CDR1 and CDR2: SGHAT, FQDESV (reference sequence). The CDR3 sequence is 15 residues long. Deletions cut 3 bases from V and 0 bases from J, with 11 bases between. This CDR3 is CASSFSDSMNTEAFF. CDR3 bases: TGTGCCAGCAGCTTTAGTGACAGCATGAACACTGAAGCTTTCTTT.

V and J are TRBV11-3 and TRBJ2-1, with 11 positions matching TRBD2. With 1 base clipped from V and 6 bases from J, the junction kept 5 bases outside the gene matches. The germline V gene encodes CDR1 SGHNT and CDR2 YENEEA. CDR3 size: 16 residues. The CDR3 nucleotides are TGTGCCAGCAGCTTAGGGGTAGCGGGAGGGTCCAATGAGCAGTTCTTC. Translating gives CASSLGVAGGSNEQFF.

This clone came up a few times. The chain links TRBV7-9 to TRBJ2-2; 8 nucleotides agree with TRBD1. The CDR3 runs 16 residues. CDR1 is SEHNR, CDR2 FQNEAQ, per germline (reference sequence). Losses at the gene ends were 6 bases for V and 3 bases for J; bases not matched to a gene: 9. This CDR3 reads CASSSTTGVDTGELFF. In DNA form, the CDR3 reads TGTGCCAGCAGTTCTACGACAGGGGTCGACACCGGGGAGCTGTTTTTT.

CDR3 in amino acids: CSASTNTEAFF. The CDR3 nucleotides are TGCAGTGCCAGTACAAACACTGAAGCTTTCTTT. The chain employs TRBV20-1 and TRBJ1-1; D is undetermined. Trimming left V 6 bases short and J 2 bases short, with 7 bases between. The CDR3 loop spans 11 amino acids. Germline CDR1 is DFQATT and CDR2 is SNEGSKA (reference sequence).

The chain uses TRBV7-8 and TRBJ1-1; D might be TRBD1 (5 bases). Trimming removed 3 bases at V and 1 base at J, with 12 bases between. This CDR3 comprises 15 residues. Germline CDR1 SGHVS, CDR2 FQNEAQ. The CDR3 is CASSFQTVGNTEAFF. The CDR3 DNA sequence: TGTGCCAGCAGCTTCCAGACAGTGGGGAACACTGAAGCTTTCTTT.

This chain links TRBV11-2 with TRBJ2-7; TRBD1 matches at 7 bases. The CDR3 is 16 amino acids. Germline trimming cut 5 bases from V and 3 bases from J; bases unmatched to any gene: 13. Per the germline V gene, CDR1 is SGHAT and CDR2 is FQNNGV. This CDR3 reads CASSHLRTRQGYEQYF. CDR3 sequence (DNA): TGTGCCAGCAGCCATCTGCGCACCCGACAGGGCTACGAGCAGTACTTC.

The V and J genes are TRBV7-2 and TRBJ2-2; D is possibly TRBD2 (5 bases). V was clipped by 1 base and J by 6 bases, with 12 bases between them. CDR3 length: 15 amino acids. Germline CDR1 SGHTA, CDR2 FQGNSA. In nucleotides, the CDR3 is TGTGCCAGCAGCTTAGGGAGTCCAGCGGCCGGGGAGCTGTTTTTT. Its protein product is CASSLGSPAAGELFF.